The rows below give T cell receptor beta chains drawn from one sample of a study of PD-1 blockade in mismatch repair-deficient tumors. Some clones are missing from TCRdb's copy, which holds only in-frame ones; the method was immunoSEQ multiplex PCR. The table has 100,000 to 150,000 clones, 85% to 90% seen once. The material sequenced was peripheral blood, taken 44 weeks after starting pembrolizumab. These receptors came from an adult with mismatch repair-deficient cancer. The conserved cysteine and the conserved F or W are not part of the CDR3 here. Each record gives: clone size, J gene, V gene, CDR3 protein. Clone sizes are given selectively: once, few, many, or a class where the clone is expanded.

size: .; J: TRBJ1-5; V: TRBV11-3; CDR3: ASSLTRDREDQPQH
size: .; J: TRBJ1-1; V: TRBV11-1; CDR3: ASSLRTLNTEAF
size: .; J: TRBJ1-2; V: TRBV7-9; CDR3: ASSFNRIYGYT
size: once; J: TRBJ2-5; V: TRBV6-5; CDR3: ASSRGVETQY
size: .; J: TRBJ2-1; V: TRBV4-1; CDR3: ASSQGPRGPRGYNEQF
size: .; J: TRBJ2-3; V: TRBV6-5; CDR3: ASSNTDTQY
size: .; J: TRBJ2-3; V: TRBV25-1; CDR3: ARAPADTQY
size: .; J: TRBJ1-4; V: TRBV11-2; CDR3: ASTPWGGTNEKLF
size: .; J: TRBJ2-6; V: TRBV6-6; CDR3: ASSSGGSSGANVLT
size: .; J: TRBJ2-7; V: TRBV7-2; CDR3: ASSLWGLGPTYEQY
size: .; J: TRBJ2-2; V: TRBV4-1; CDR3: ASSLSSGDTGELF
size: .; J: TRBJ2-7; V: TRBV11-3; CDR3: ASSSRVADSYEQY
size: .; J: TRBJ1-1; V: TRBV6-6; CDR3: ASSYKKTGGRTEAF
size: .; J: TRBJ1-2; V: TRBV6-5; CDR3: ASSLDRIYGYT
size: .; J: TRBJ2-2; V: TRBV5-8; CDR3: ASSRIGGPTGELF
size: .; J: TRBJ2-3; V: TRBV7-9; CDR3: ASSPTGGGTDTQY
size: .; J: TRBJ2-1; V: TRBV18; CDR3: ASSPLAGPLKLGF
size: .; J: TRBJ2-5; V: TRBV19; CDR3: ASSWGLDRETQY
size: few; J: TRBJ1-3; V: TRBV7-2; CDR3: ASSFPGQGNTIY
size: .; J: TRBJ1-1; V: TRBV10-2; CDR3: ASRDEGAFGAF
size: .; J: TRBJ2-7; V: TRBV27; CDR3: ASSQDGVDSYEQY
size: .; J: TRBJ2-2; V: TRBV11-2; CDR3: ASSSLRGNTGELF
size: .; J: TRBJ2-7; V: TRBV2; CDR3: ASRGRAGLLLLGEQY
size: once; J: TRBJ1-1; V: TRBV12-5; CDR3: ASGQARYTEAF
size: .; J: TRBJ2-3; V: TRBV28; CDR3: ASSLEGGTDTQY
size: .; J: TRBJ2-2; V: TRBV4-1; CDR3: ASSQGKMAGGPRVRGELF
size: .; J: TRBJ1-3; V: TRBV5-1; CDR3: ASSLFPQTSGNTIY
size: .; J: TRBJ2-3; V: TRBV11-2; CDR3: ASSLGWASGLTDTQY
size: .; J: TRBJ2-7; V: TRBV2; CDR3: ASGPVGQGKYEQY
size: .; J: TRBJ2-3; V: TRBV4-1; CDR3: ASSQAGVRDTQY
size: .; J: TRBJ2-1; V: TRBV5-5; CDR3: ASSFSGRSYNEQF
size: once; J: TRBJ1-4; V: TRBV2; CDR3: ASGAGEPATNEKLF
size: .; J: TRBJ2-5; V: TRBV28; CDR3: ASSLSTGLETQY
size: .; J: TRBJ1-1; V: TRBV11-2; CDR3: ASSLVRTGPTEAF
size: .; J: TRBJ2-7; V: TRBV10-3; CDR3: AISGLAGGPYEQY
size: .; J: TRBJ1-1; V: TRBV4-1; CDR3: ASSLGHLNTEAF
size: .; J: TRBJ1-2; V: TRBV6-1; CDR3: ASSDGGAVNYGYT
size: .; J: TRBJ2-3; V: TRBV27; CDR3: ASRGQGGGDTQY
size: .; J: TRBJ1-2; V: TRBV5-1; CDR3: ASSRRTGGVGGYT
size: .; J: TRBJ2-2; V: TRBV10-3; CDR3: AISDPGGYTGELF
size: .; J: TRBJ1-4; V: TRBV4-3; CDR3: ASSQDYGSNEKLF
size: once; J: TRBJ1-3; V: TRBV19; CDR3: ASSKYGTLNTIY
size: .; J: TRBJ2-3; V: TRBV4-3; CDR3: ASSQDLDRDRGVTDTQY
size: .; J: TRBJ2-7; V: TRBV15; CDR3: ATSRVGLANTYEQY
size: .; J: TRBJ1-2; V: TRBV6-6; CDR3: ASRHRAHNYGYT
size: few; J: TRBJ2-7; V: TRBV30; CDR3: AWSVQDSSYEQY
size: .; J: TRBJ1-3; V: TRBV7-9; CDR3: ASSLATGWNTIY
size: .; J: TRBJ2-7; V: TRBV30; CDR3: AWSVLSSRQYEQY
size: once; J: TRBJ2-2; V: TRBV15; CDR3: ATSIGRAVGTGELF
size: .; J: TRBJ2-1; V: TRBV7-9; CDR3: ASSPSMRGSYNEQF
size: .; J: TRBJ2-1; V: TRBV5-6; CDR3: ASSLVGSMSSYNEQF
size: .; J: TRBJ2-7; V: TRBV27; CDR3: ASSPPLAGDYEQY
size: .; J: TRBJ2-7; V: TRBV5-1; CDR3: ASSLGRGLNEQY
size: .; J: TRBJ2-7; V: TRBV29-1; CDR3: SAEQGAGEQY